One TCR beta chain is described in this entry. The sample originates from a study of blood T cell repertoires in COVID-19. The overall study: Sites across the United States, Italy and Spain contributed samples from acute and convalescent COVID-19.

Trimming removed 1 base from V and 4 bases from J, with 13 bases in between. Germline loops: CDR1 LGHNA, CDR2 YNFKEQ. This CDR3 contains 15 residues. Measured with immunoSEQ multiplex PCR; TCRdb has only the in-frame clones, and not every one. This table holds over 30,000 clones, more than 85% found once. The rearrangement links TRBV4-2 to TRBJ1-2, with D maybe TRBD1 (5 bases). The TCR originated in a man in his 70s with acute or convalescent COVID-19. Sequencing input: peripheral blood. Here the CDR3 DNA reads TGTGCCAGCAGCCAAGTCGGAGGGACTATCTATGGCTACACCTTC. Protein sequence: CASSQVGGTIYGYTF.